This T cell receptor (beta chain) emerged from a study of shared clonotypes between healthy human individuals (TCRdb year 2020). About the study as a whole: The cohort comprised two women and a few men aged 18 to 49 years. To estimate repertoire size and how much clonotype sharing occurs between individuals, the study deeply sequenced the blood TCR repertoires of about 5 healthy adults. Libraries were prepared and TCR repertoires were sequenced by different laboratories using diverse techniques, in order to increase sequencing depth and limit assay-specific biases. Between about 0.85 and 8.9 billion PBMCs per donor were obtained by leukapheresis. For each donor, CD4 naive and CD4 memory were each given three plates, CD8 naive was given two plates, and CD8 memory was given one plate. The paper's findings and limits, for the study overall: Higher generation probabilities were observed for clonotypes shared by all four sorted-subset donors than for non-shared clonotypes. Pairwise subsampling indicated that sequencing depth was expected to affect the degree of clonotype sharing among donors. The small number of donors limited the genetic and exposure-history diversity represented. When a handful of donors were compared, the shared fraction of clonotypes was around 5% for naive CD4, roughly 3.3% for naive CD8, more than 2% for memory CD4, and about 0.36% for memory CD8. Even with the large sequencing depth, rarefaction of the sorted-subset datasets indicated that sequencing was incomplete. Only blood was sampled, and tissue TCR repertoires likely differ from those in blood. Estimated clonotype richness was generally larger for naive than for memory subsets.

Using the deep immunoSEQ assay, TCR CDR3 regions were amplified from genomic DNA by multiplex PCR. Genomic DNA extracted from each cell subset was distributed evenly over all wells of several immunoSEQ 96-well plates, and each plate served as one replicate. For sorted subsets, 200 to 250 ng of genomic DNA, equivalent to around 29,000 T cell genomes, went into each replicate PCR. Purified libraries were measured with a Qubit 3.0 fluorometer, size-checked on a Bioanalyzer 2100, and measured again with the KAPA Library Quantification kit. Each immunoSEQ 96-well plate was sequenced on its own single-read 150-cycle Illumina NextSeq 550 flow cell. Turning to the authors' computational methods: Because the immunoSEQ output held only junctional sequences and lacked quality scores, the filtering could not match the filtering applied to full-length reads. To assign V/J genes and CDR3, sequences were annotated using PyIR, a Python wrapper for IgBLAST v1.9, with IMGT germline references. Any read was removed if the V/J assignment was weak (E-value above 1e-6), the CDR3 was missing, or the read contained stop codons, out-of-frame junctions, or ambiguous translated residues. A V3J clonotype was defined by an identical inferred V gene, J gene, and CDR3 amino acid sequence. Percentage overlap between repertoires was computed as shared unique clonotypes divided by the size of the smaller repertoire. RTK rarefaction, the Chao1 estimator, and Recon v2.1 estimates of unobserved clonotypes were used to assess repertoire richness. For all TCRbeta clonotypes obtained by the gDNA method from a few donors, generation probabilities were computed with OLGA. What TCRdb holds here is the immuneACCESS table cut down to in-frame rearrangements. Part of the clones is not present; checked against another copy, under half of the missing clones reflect an unresolved V gene, and the others are unexplained. D and trimming come from the DNA, and the V and J calls and clone size come from that table. The sample table holds about 2 million clones, of which roughly 94% were seen once. The leading ten clones occupy 1% to 1.5% of the sample.

CDR3 length: 15 amino acids, cysteine to phenylalanine. Kept here is only the CDR3 DNA, which spans 45 bases and is read in frame from base 1. Trimmed from V: 3 bases; trimmed from J: 6 bases; junction bases lacking a gene match: 10. CDR1 LGHNA and CDR2 YSLEER are derived from the germline V gene. CD8 naive samples were obtained by positive selection for CCR7 among CD45RO-negative cells, yielding a CD45RA+CCR7+ population from which TemRA cells were excluded. The donors were healthy, HIV-negative adults with no recently reported acute infections or vaccinations. Only Caucasian adults living in Nashville, Tennessee, USA were represented among the donors. Blood was obtained by leukapheresis, after which PBMCs were separated by Ficoll-Histopaque density gradient centrifugation and cryopreserved in liquid nitrogen vapor phase. Analytical flow cytometry was used to check the purity and quantity of every magnetically sorted T cell population. Genomic DNA was isolated from every sorted fraction and measured by UV absorbance on a Nanodrop 2000c.

Comments on this clone: The antigen it recognizes is unknown. There are no base qualities to consult, and no much larger clone falls within one base.

Input material: naive CD8+ T cells sorted from blood. In light of the paper, this sample's cell subset or site label describes: CD45RA+CCR7+. The chain uses TRBV4-3 and TRBJ1-2; 7 central bases correspond to TRBD1. The sequence was collected from a man aged 18 to 29 in good health. The DNA reads as follows: TGCGCCAGCAGCCAGGGGGGGGACAGTATCCATGGCTACACCTTC. Its translation is CASSQGGDSIHGYTF.